These T cell receptor beta chains were read from a single sample in a study of memory CD4+ T cells and cytomegalovirus serostatus. Here immunoSEQ multiplex PCR was the method, and the copy in TCRdb shows in-frame clones only, minus some. Seen here are about 52,000 clones, around four fifths observed once, and the top ten hold about 1.5%. Sequenced input: memory CD4+ T cells from blood. All receptors come from an adult in good health and CMV-seropositive. Both conserved end residues are part of each CDR3. The D gene is left open where the match is weak. Expanded clones get a size class; other rows say once, few or many, or leave the size out.

D | J | size | V | CDR3 | DNA
NA | TRBJ1-2 | NA | TRBV7-2 | CASSLAPTGRPNYGYTF | TGTGCCAGCAGCTTAGCGCCGACAGGCCGACCTAACTATGGCTACACCTTC
TRBD1 | TRBJ1-5 | NA | TRBV28 | CASNQGVVQPQHF | TGTGCCAGCAACCAGGGGGTCGTTCAGCCCCAGCATTTT
TRBD1 | TRBJ1-5 | few | TRBV28 | CASIVGDRDRGHLGQPQHF | TGTGCCAGCATAGTCGGGGACCGGGACAGGGGGCATCTTGGTCAGCCCCAGCATTTT
NA | TRBJ1-4 | few | TRBV30 | CAWGPRGSGEKLFF | TGTGCCTGGGGCCCCCGGGGGTCGGGTGAAAAACTGTTTTTT
NA | TRBJ2-2 | NA | TRBV7-9 | CASSFAVTGELFF | TGTGCCAGCAGCTTCGCAGTAACCGGGGAGCTGTTTTTT
NA | TRBJ1-2 | NA | TRBV7-9 | CASSRGDPTSFYGYTF | TGTGCCAGCAGCAGGGGGGACCCCACTTCCTTTTATGGCTACACCTTC
TRBD2 | TRBJ2-7 | NA | TRBV11-3 | CASSLPGLDPYEQYF | TGTGCCAGCAGCTTACCGGGACTAGACCCCTACGAGCAGTACTTC
NA | TRBJ2-3 | NA | TRBV9 | CASSQGGGAMDTQYF | TGTGCCAGCAGCCAAGGAGGGGGGGCGATGGATACGCAGTATTTT
TRBD2 | TRBJ2-7 | NA | TRBV5-1 | CASSSGLAGGYSYEQYF | TGCGCCAGCAGCTCGGGACTAGCGGGAGGGTATTCCTACGAGCAGTACTTC
NA | TRBJ2-5 | once | TRBV11-2 | CASSLVSSSQTQYF | TGTGCCAGCAGCTTAGTGTCTAGCAGCCAGACCCAGTACTTC
NA | TRBJ1-2 | NA | TRBV5-5 | CASSLSLDTAYGYTF | TGTGCCAGCAGCTTGAGTCTCGACACAGCGTATGGCTACACCTTC
TRBD1 | TRBJ1-2 | NA | TRBV7-9 | CASSFRQGAKGYTF | TGTGCCAGCAGCTTTCGACAGGGGGCTAAAGGCTACACCTTC
NA | TRBJ2-7 | NA | TRBV19 | CASSPDYAGEQYF | TGTGCCAGTAGCCCGGACTACGCGGGCGAGCAGTACTTC
TRBD2 | TRBJ2-3 | NA | TRBV28 | CASRPRGRLAGGSTDTQYF | TGTGCCAGCAGACCCAGGGGGCGACTAGCGGGCGGAAGTACAGATACGCAGTATTTT
NA | TRBJ2-2 | NA | TRBV7-3 | CASSLQGTSGELFF | TGTGCCAGCAGCTTGCAGGGTACCTCCGGGGAGCTGTTTTTT
TRBD1 | TRBJ1-5 | NA | TRBV28 | CASRRTGRVSLNQPQHF | TGTGCCAGCAGAAGGACAGGGAGGGTCTCACTTAATCAGCCCCAGCATTTT
TRBD2 | TRBJ2-3 | NA | TRBV7-8 | CASSPRGRLAGGATDTQYF | TGTGCCAGCAGCCCCCGAGGCCGACTAGCGGGAGGAGCCACAGATACGCAGTATTTT
TRBD1 | TRBJ1-2 | NA | TRBV5-4 | CASSLEQGAVYGYTF | TGTGCCAGCAGCTTGGAACAGGGGGCCGTCTATGGCTACACCTTC
NA | TRBJ2-7 | NA | TRBV5-1 | CASSSGGAYEQYF | TGCGCCAGCTCTTCCGGGGGCGCCTACGAGCAGTACTTC
NA | TRBJ1-1 | NA | TRBV12-1 | CASSSLLTLNTEAFF | TGTGCCAGCAGCTCCCTCTTGACCCTTAACACTGAAGCTTTCTTT
NA | TRBJ1-5 | NA | TRBV5-1 | CASSPGGSSNQPQHF | TGCGCCAGCAGCCCGGGGGGATCTAGCAATCAGCCCCAGCATTTT
TRBD1 | TRBJ2-3 | NA | TRBV7-2 | CASSLVTGGTDTQYF | TGTGCCAGCAGCTTAGTAACAGGGGGTACAGATACGCAGTATTTT